These 5 T cell receptor beta chains share one sample of origin, sequenced in a study of T cell repertoires in cytomegalovirus infection. In TCRdb, the reads were re-called with MiXCR into one record per CDR3 protein. The sample records some 900,000 distinct CDR3 sequences, approximately 30% being singletons. Their antigens remain unidentified. Sequences were derived from cultured CD8+ T cells from PBMCs, sampled from culture after CMV antigen stimulation. These receptors were collected from a human donor in good health (CMV status not recorded). Some clones in this sample may be carry-over from other donors' samples.

This clonotype has just a few counts. J is TRBJ1-1 and V is TRBV27; 9 nucleotides agree with TRBD1. V gave up 0 bases and J gave up 5 bases; unmatched junction bases: 4. The germline gives CDR1 MNHEY, CDR2 SMNVEV (reference sequence). The CDR3 totals 15 residues. CDR3 loop: CASSLSGTGITEAFF. DNA for the CDR3: TGTGCCAGCAGTTTATCGGGGACAGGGATAACTGAAGCTTTCTTT.

To note about this clonotype: This may stem from a read error, because a much larger clone lies one nucleotide away. The chain recombines TRBV7-8 with TRBJ2-5, with 9 bases lining up with TRBD2. CDR3 length equals 16 residues. Per the germline V gene, CDR1 is SGHVS and CDR2 is FQNEAQ. The ends lost 6 bases at V and 3 bases at J; junction bases unmatched: 11. The CDR3 region is CASSLVGIAGEETQYF. The CDR3 coding sequence is TGTGCCAGCAGTCTAGTGGGGATAGCGGGGGAAGAGACCCAGTACTTC.

V and J are TRBV9 and TRBJ2-7; 12 bases align to TRBD2. The J segment lost 3 bases and the V segment lost 4 bases, leaving 11 bases of the junction unmatched. Germline V CDR1 and CDR2: SGDLS, YYNGEE. The CDR3 is 17 amino acids. The CDR3 nucleotides read TGTGCCAGCAGCCGTTATGGACTAGCGGGACCGGACTACGAGCAGTACTTC. The encoded protein is CASSRYGLAGPDYEQYF.

This clonotype has at least ten counts. The chain combines TRBV4-1 with TRBJ1-1, with 7 bases aligning to TRBD1. Germline CDR1 and CDR2: MGHRA and YSYEKL. The CDR3 covers 14 residues. The ends lost 1 base at V and 3 bases at J; junction bases unmatched: 2. The CDR3 loop is CASSQGTGHTEAFF. CDR3 nucleotides: TGCGCCAGCAGCCAAGGGACAGGTCACACTGAAGCTTTCTTT.

The chain uses TRBV12-3 or TRBV12-4 and TRBJ1-5; D possibly corresponds to TRBD1 (5 bases). CDR3 length equals 15 residues. The V gene lost 3 bases and the J gene lost 0 bases, with 9 bases spanning the gap. CDR3 amino acids: CASSLGQVSNQPQHF. The CDR3 nucleotides read TGTGCCAGCAGTTTGGGGCAGGTTAGCAATCAGCCCCAGCATTTT.